This T cell receptor beta chain was recovered during a study of shared clonotypes between healthy human individuals. CDR1 SGHRS and CDR2 YFSETQ come from the germline V gene. This CDR3 region has 15 residues. The V end was cut by 4 bases, the J end by 2 bases, with 13 bases between. TCRdb's table, derived via immunoSEQ multiplex PCR, lists solely in-frame clones and lacks some. The sample has about 1.5 million clones, approximately 98% seen once. The chain links TRBV5-1 to TRBJ1-3, with D possibly being TRBD1 (6 bases). The source is a man aged 25-40 years in good health. Sequencing used naive CD4+ T cells sorted from blood. Subset in this sample: CD45RA+ positively selected. The CDR3 loop is CASSPAGEAGNTIYF. The CDR3 DNA sequence: TGCGCCAGCAGCCCGGCAGGGGAGGCTGGAAACACCATATATTTT. Drawing the rest from reference TRBV5-1 and TRBJ1-3, the complete variable domain is KAGVTQTPRYLIKTRGQQVTLSCSPISGHRSVSWYQQTPGQGLQFLFEYFSETQRNKGNFPGRFSGRQFSNSRSEMNVSTLELGDSALYLCASSPAGEAGNTIYFGEGSWLTVV.